This entry lists 15 T cell receptor beta chains sequenced from one sample in a study of blood T cell repertoires in COVID-19. Data came from immunoSEQ multiplex PCR; TCRdb stores just in-frame clones and leaves some out. The sample contains nearly 200,000 clones, roughly 90% of which appear only once. What was sequenced was PBMCs or T cells enriched from blood (not recorded which). The receptors derive from a woman younger than 30 who had recovered from COVID-19.

This chain uses TRBV28 with TRBJ2-3; 10 bases are shared with TRBD1. The CDR3 length is 14 residues. Germline values: CDR1 MDHEN, CDR2 SYDVKM. V was clipped by 7 bases and J by 6 bases; unmatched bases: 7. In DNA, the CDR3 is TGTGCCAGCACCCCCTGGGACAGGGGCGATACGCAGTATTTT. Translation gives CASTPWDRGDTQYF.

The chain uses TRBV7-8 and TRBJ2-1; D unresolved. This CDR3 has 13 amino acids. The germline V gene encodes CDR1 SGHVS and CDR2 FQNEAQ. V lost 1 base and J lost 7, with 8 bases in between. In DNA form, the CDR3 reads TGTGCCAGCAGCTTAGTTTGGAGAAATGAGCAGTTCTTC. This translates into CASSLVWRNEQFF.

The V and J genes are TRBV28 and TRBJ1-5; D might be TRBD1 (6 bases). The germline V and J ends were trimmed by 7 bases and 6 bases, with 16 bases remaining between them. Germline V lookup: CDR1 MDHEN, CDR2 SYDVKM. The CDR3 has 14 residues. CDR3 sequence (DNA): TGTGCCAGCACCCTGGCGGGCAGGGGTCAGCCCCAGCATTTT. Translation gives CASTLAGRGQPQHF. The variable domain in full, with the rest retrieved from reference TRBV28 and TRBJ1-5, is DVKVTQSSRYLVKRTGEKVFLECVQDMDHENMFWYRQDPGLGLRLIYFSYDVKMKEKGDIPEGYSVSREKKERFSLILESASTNQTSMYLCASTLAGRGQPQHFGDGTRLSIL.

The chain is built from TRBV12-3 or TRBV12-4 and TRBJ2-1; 7 bases are a match to TRBD1. The junction had 6 bases not matched to a gene; V was cut back by 6 bases and J by 10 bases. The CDR3 totals 12 residues. The CDR3 nucleotides are TGTGCCAGCAGCCAAGACAGGGACGAGCAGTTCTTC. It translates to CASSQDRDEQFF.

The table lists this clone with a few counts. V is TRBV5-4 and J is TRBJ2-3; 10 positions match TRBD2. Germline-derived CDR1 and CDR2 are SGHNT and YYREEE (reference sequence). The V and J ends lost 9 bases and 3 bases, in that order; junction bases with no gene match: 13. This CDR3 is 16 amino acids long. This CDR3 reads CATRRRTSGLTDTQYF. CDR3 sequence (DNA): TGTGCCACCCGAAGACGGACTAGCGGATTAACAGATACGCAGTATTTT. Complete variable domain (other parts from reference TRBV5-4 and TRBJ2-3): ETGVTQSPTHLIKTRGQQVTLRCSSQSGHNTVSWYQQALGQGPQFIFQYYREEENGRGNFPPRFSGLQFPNYSSELNVNALELDDSALYLCATRRRTSGLTDTQYFGPGTRLTVL.

This chain uses TRBV5-1 with TRBJ2-7, with D perhaps TRBD1 (6 bases). The V end was cut by 4 bases, the J end by 3 bases, with 17 bases between. This CDR3 has 15 amino acids. The germline CDR1 and CDR2 sequences are SGHRS and YFSETQ. The CDR3 region has the DNA TGCGCCAGCAGCCTCGAACAGGGTCCCTACTACGAGCAGTACTTC. This gives the protein CASSLEQGPYYEQYF.

The chain uses TRBV15 and TRBJ2-1; the match to TRBD2 covers 10 bases. This CDR3 is built from 16 residues. The junction had 10 bases not matched to a gene; V was cut back by 3 bases and J by 8 bases. Germline CDR1 LNHNV, CDR2 YYDKDF (reference sequence). CDR3 amino acids: CATSSPAGGLRDEQFF. The CDR3 region has the DNA TGTGCCACCAGCAGTCCAGCGGGGGGGCTAAGGGATGAGCAGTTCTTC.

The chain joins TRBV6-5 to TRBJ2-2; maybe TRBD1 (5 bases). The CDR3 is 15 residues long. Trimming removed 0 bases from V and 7 bases from J, with 12 bases in between. Germline lookup yields CDR1 MNHEY and CDR2 SVGAGI. The CDR3 here is CASSYSVQGVGELFF. The CDR3 DNA is TGTGCCAGCAGTTACTCGGTGCAGGGTGTCGGGGAGCTGTTTTTT.

The chain joins TRBV3-1 (or the pseudogene TRBV3-2) to TRBJ1-1, with a tentative D call TRBD1 (6 bases). Germline V lookup: CDR1 LGHDT, CDR2 YNNKEL (reference sequence). V was clipped by 0 bases and J by 7 bases, with 12 bases between them. This CDR3 spans 14 amino acids. Written as DNA, the CDR3 is TGTGCCAGCAGCCAAGAATGGAAGGGGGATGAAGCTTTCTTT. It specifies CASSQEWKGDEAFF.

Note on this clone: The same CDR3 is also encoded by other DNA sequences in this sample. The rearrangement joins TRBV5-1 to TRBJ1-1, with TRBD1 matching over 7 bases. There are 13 residues in the CDR3. V shed 2 bases and J 3 bases; nucleotides not matched to a gene: 1. Germline values: CDR1 SGHRS, CDR2 YFSETQ. The CDR3 DNA reads as TGCGCCAGCAGCTTTACAGGGGACACTGAAGCTTTCTTT. Translated, it gives CASSFTGDTEAFF.

CDR3: CATSAHPGQGAEDGYTF. CDR3 DNA: TGTGCCACCAGTGCGCATCCGGGACAGGGGGCGGAAGATGGCTACACCTTC. The gene calls are TRBV24-1 and TRBJ1-2; 12 nucleotides match TRBD1. The germline CDR1 and CDR2 sequences are KGHDR and SFDVKD. V gave up 5 bases and J gave up 6 bases; unmatched junction bases: 12. This CDR3 has 17 amino acids.

The chain is built from TRBV27 and TRBJ2-1, with D perhaps matching TRBD2 (5 bases). The CDR3 length is 17 residues. The V end was cut by 0 bases, the J end by 4 bases, with 16 bases between. Germline V gene data show CDR1 as MNHEY and CDR2 as SMNVEV (reference sequence). In nucleotides, the CDR3 is TGTGCCAGCAGTTTATCCGAGGGCCCTTATCTTTACAATGAGCAGTTCTTC. This gives the protein CASSLSEGPYLYNEQFF.

The chain employs TRBV27 and TRBJ1-4, with D tentatively TRBD1 (6 bases). This CDR3 region has 12 residues. Trimming pared 9 bases from V and 7 bases from J, leaving 12 bases between. The germline V gene has CDR1 MNHEY and CDR2 SMNVEV (reference sequence). The CDR3 bases are TGTGCCAGTGGACAGTCTGGTGAAAAACTGTTTTTT. It is translated as CASGQSGEKLFF.

V and J are TRBV15 and TRBJ1-1, with D tentatively TRBD1 (5 bases). The CDR3 spans 18 residues. V dropped 0 bases and J dropped 0 bases, with 17 bases sitting between them. From germline, CDR1 is LNHNV and CDR2 YYDKDF (reference sequence). CDR3 bases: TGTGCCACCAGCAGAGATTCCGTGAACAGGAGCTTGAACACTGAAGCTTTCTTT. It codes for CATSRDSVNRSLNTEAFF.

The chain's CDR3 is CASSARGQSSGNTIYF. CDR3 sequence (DNA): TGTGCCAGCAGCGCAAGGGGCCAGAGCTCTGGAAACACCATATATTTT. The chain couples TRBV7-8 to TRBJ1-3; possibly TRBD1 for D (5 bases). Germline values: CDR1 SGHVS, CDR2 FQNEAQ. The CDR3 consists of 16 residues. V gave up 5 bases and J gave up 0 bases, with 14 bases separating them.